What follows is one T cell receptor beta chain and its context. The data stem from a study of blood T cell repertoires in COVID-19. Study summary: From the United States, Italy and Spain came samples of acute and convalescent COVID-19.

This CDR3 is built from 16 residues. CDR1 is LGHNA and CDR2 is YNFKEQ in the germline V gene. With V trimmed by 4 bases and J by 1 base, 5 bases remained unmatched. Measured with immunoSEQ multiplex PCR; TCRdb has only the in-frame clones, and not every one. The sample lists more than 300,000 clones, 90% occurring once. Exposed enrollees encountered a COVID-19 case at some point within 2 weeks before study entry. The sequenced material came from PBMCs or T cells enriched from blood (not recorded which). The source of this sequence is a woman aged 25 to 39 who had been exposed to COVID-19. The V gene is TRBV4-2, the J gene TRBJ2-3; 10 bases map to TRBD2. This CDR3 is CASSPSLAGGTDTQYF. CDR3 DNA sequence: TGTGCCAGCAGCCCGTCTCTAGCGGGGGGCACAGATACGCAGTATTTT.